The 26 T cell receptor beta chains presented below share a single source sample, sequenced in a study of identical twins. TCRdb passed the 5' RACE reads through MiXCR, listing each CDR3 protein once. The sample lists around 290,000 distinct CDR3 sequences, roughly 9% occurring once. The same data also went into a second study, on yellow fever vaccine responses in identical twins.

The sequenced sample consisted of CD8+ T cells sorted from blood. The receptors stem from a woman under 30 in good health.

J is TRBJ2-3 and V is TRBV27, with D perhaps TRBD2 (5 bases). This CDR3 is 12 amino acids long. V was pared by 10 bases and J by 5 bases, with 13 bases between. Germline assignment: CDR1 MNHEY and CDR2 SMNVEV (reference sequence). The CDR3 DNA is TGTGCCACCTTCGGCCGGGGAGATACGCAGTATTTT. This gives the protein CATFGRGDTQYF.

The sample holds many counts of this clonotype. This rearrangement joins TRBV6-5 to TRBJ2-2, with 12 bases identical to TRBD1. The CDR3 runs to 17 residues. With V trimmed by 7 bases and J by 6 bases, 12 bases remained unmatched. The V gene's germline CDR1 is MNHEY and CDR2 SVGAGI. The CDR3 is CASITRDRGRDPGELFF. In DNA, the CDR3 is TGTGCCAGCATTACCAGGGACAGGGGGCGAGACCCCGGGGAGCTGTTTTTT.

This clonotype was seen at least ten times. This chain links TRBV29-1 with TRBJ2-7; 11 nucleotides line up with TRBD2. CDR3 size: 12 residues. Germline loops: CDR1 SQVTM, CDR2 ANQGSEA. Losses at the gene ends were 6 bases for V and 2 bases for J; bases not matched to a gene: 0. CDR3 loop: CSVTSGTYEQYF. The CDR3 region has the DNA TGCAGCGTGACTAGCGGGACCTACGAGCAGTACTTC.

This clonotype was observed a few times. The V gene is TRBV6-5, the J gene TRBJ2-1; D is possibly TRBD1 (5 bases). The V end was cut by 2 bases, the J end by 6 bases, with 14 bases between. The CDR3 contains 15 residues. CDR1 is MNHEY and CDR2 is SVGAGI in the germline V gene. CDR3 residues: CASSYDGGARNEQFF. CDR3 bases: TGTGCCAGCAGTTACGATGGTGGGGCCCGCAATGAGCAGTTCTTC.

About this clonotype: The junction and the germline gene differ at one end; a read error may be behind it. The J gene is TRBJ2-2, the V gene TRBV5-6, with unresolved D. Germline V CDR1 and CDR2: SGHDT, YYEEEE. The CDR3 contains 15 residues. In nucleotides, the CDR3 is TGTGCCAACAGCTTGGTACGGGCGAACACCGGGGAGCTGTTTTTT. Translation: CANSLVRANTGELFF.

A few counts support this clonotype. The chain combines TRBV24-1 with TRBJ2-3; 8 nucleotides line up with TRBD1. This CDR3 has 17 residues. Germline values: CDR1 KGHDR, CDR2 SFDVKD. The junction had 7 bases not matched to a gene; V was cut back by 0 bases and J by 3 bases. The CDR3 here is CATSDLEQGVGTDTQYF. CDR3 DNA: TGTGCCACCAGTGATTTGGAACAGGGGGTTGGAACAGATACGCAGTATTTT.

The chain carries TRBV29-1 and TRBJ2-6; 8 nucleotides match TRBD1. Unmatched junction bases numbered 9, after V lost 5 bases and J lost 0 bases. There are 17 residues in the CDR3. Germline loops: CDR1 SQVTM, CDR2 ANQGSEA. In DNA, the CDR3 is TGCAGCGTTTCGGACAGGGCCGACGGCTCTGGGGCCAACGTCCTGACTTTC. Protein product: CSVSDRADGSGANVLTF.

There are a few counts of this clonotype. V is TRBV4-1 and J is TRBJ2-7; D gene ambiguous. The germline V gene has CDR1 MGHRA and CDR2 YSYEKL. This CDR3 has 13 amino acids. Trimming stripped 4 bases from V and 5 bases from J, with 12 bases between. The CDR3 reads CASSPTRPDEQYF. The DNA for the CDR3 is TGCGCCAGCAGCCCCACAAGGCCCGACGAGCAGTACTTC.

This clonotype occurred a few times. The V gene is TRBV3-1, the J gene TRBJ2-3; D gene unclear. Germline lookup yields CDR1 LGHDT and CDR2 YNNKEL (reference sequence). With 4 bases removed from V and 7 bases from J, the gap between germline ends came to 9 bases. The CDR3 is 12 residues long. CDR3 sequence reads: CASSPDGHTQYF. CDR3 in DNA: TGTGCCAGCAGCCCGGACGGCCATACGCAGTATTTT.

The chain uses TRBV3-1 and TRBJ2-7; D call uncertain. The CDR3 contains 14 residues. Trimming shortened V by 0 bases and J by 4 bases, and 10 bases separated the two germline ends. CDR1 and CDR2 from the germline V gene are LGHDT and YNNKEL (reference sequence). CDR3 loop: CASSQDPPPYEQYF. CDR3 in DNA: TGTGCCAGCAGCCAAGATCCACCTCCGTACGAGCAGTACTTC.

This clonotype was recorded at least ten times. The chain joins TRBV11-2 to TRBJ2-7, with D unclear. The germline V gene encodes CDR1 SGHAT and CDR2 FQNNGV. The CDR3 spans 12 residues. V was clipped by 3 bases and J by 3 bases, with 6 bases between them. For the CDR3, the DNA is TGTGCCAGCAGCTTCTGGATCTACGAGCAGTACTTC. Its protein is CASSFWIYEQYF.

The CDR3 here is CASSLHPSGLNNEQFF. The DNA of the CDR3 is TGTGCCAGCAGTTTACATCCTAGCGGGTTGAACAATGAGCAGTTCTTC. This rearrangement joins TRBV27 to TRBJ2-1, with TRBD2 matching over 8 bases. After removal of 2 bases from V and 5 bases from J, the junction contained 8 bases not matched to a gene. CDR3 size: 16 residues. Germline V gene lookup returns CDR1 MNHEY and CDR2 SMNVEV (reference sequence).

This clonotype was found many times. This chain links TRBV13 with TRBJ2-1; a weak D match, TRBD2 (6 bases). The CDR3 is made up of 14 amino acids. Deletions cut 5 bases from V and 6 bases from J, with 14 bases between. Per the germline V gene, CDR1 is PRHDT and CDR2 is FYEKMQ (reference sequence). DNA of the CDR3: TGTGCCAGCAGCATGGGGGGATTCGTCAATGAGCAGTTCTTC. This encodes CASSMGGFVNEQFF.

This clonotype was observed a few times. The chain combines TRBV10-3 with TRBJ1-2, with D perhaps matching TRBD1 (6 bases). V lost 6 bases, J lost 3 bases, and 8 bases lay in between. This CDR3 has 12 amino acids. Per the germline V gene, CDR1 is ENHRY and CDR2 is SYGVKD. DNA of the CDR3: TGTGCCATCAGGGACAGCGACTATGGCTACACCTTC. It codes for CAIRDSDYGYTF.

In its sample, this clonotype was seen a few times. This chain links TRBV20-1 with TRBJ1-1, with D perhaps matching TRBD1 (5 bases). Germline lookup yields CDR1 DFQATT and CDR2 SNEGSKA (reference sequence). The CDR3 is 16 residues long. V shed 1 base and J shed 0 bases, with 15 bases lying between them. This chain's CDR3 is CSARGGITEMNTEAFF. CDR3 coding DNA: TGCAGTGCTAGAGGGGGGATTACGGAAATGAACACTGAAGCTTTCTTT.

This chain uses TRBV7-9 with TRBJ2-1, with TRBD2 identical over 7 bases. The germline V gene has CDR1 SEHNR and CDR2 FQNEAQ (reference sequence). J lost 4 bases, V lost 8 bases, and 5 bases had no gene match. The CDR3 is 13 amino acids. The CDR3 region is CASRGRDYNEQFF. As DNA, the CDR3 is TGTGCCAGCCGGGGGAGGGATTACAATGAGCAGTTCTTC. The full variable domain, completed using reference TRBV7-9 and TRBJ2-1, is DTGVSQNPRHKITKRGQNVTFRCDPISEHNRLYWYRQTLGQGPEFLTYFQNEAQLEKSRLLSDRFSAERPKGSFSTLEIQRTEQGDSAMYLCASRGRDYNEQFFGPGTRLTVL.

In this sample, this clonotype turned up a few times. The chain links TRBV14 to TRBJ2-4; TRBD1 matches 8 bases. V lost 0 bases to trimming and J lost 9 bases; unmatched junction nucleotides: 10. The CDR3 runs to 16 residues. The germline V gene encodes CDR1 SGHDN and CDR2 FVKESK. The CDR3 region is CASSQDLGQGFSIQYF. The CDR3 region has the DNA TGTGCCAGCAGCCAAGATCTAGGACAGGGCTTCAGCATTCAGTACTTC.

This clonotype has at least ten counts. The V call is TRBV7-9, the J call TRBJ2-5; no reliable D call. From germline, CDR1 is SEHNR and CDR2 FQNEAQ (reference sequence). The V and J ends lost 5 bases and 2 bases respectively, with 12 bases between them. The CDR3 extends over 14 amino acids. CDR3 sequence: CASSPTEQQETQYF. For the CDR3, the DNA is TGTGCCAGCAGCCCTACCGAACAGCAAGAGACCCAGTACTTC.

Ten or more counts support this clonotype. The V call is TRBV15, the J call TRBJ2-7; no reliable D call. The V end was cut by 0 bases, the J end by 0 bases, with 6 bases between. In germline, CDR1 is LNHNV, CDR2 YYDKDF (reference sequence). This CDR3 region has 14 residues. In DNA form, the CDR3 reads TGTGCCACCAGCAGAGATAGAAGCTCCTACGAGCAGTACTTC. Protein product: CATSRDRSSYEQYF.

This clonotype was counted only a few times. The V and J genes are TRBV19 and TRBJ2-7, with TRBD2 matching over 12 bases. V shed 7 bases, J shed 7 bases, and the junction held 11 bases outside the gene matches. The V gene's germline CDR1 is LNHDA and CDR2 SQIVND (reference sequence). The CDR3 totals 15 residues. CDR3 sequence: CASNGLAGSLWEQYF. In nucleotides, the CDR3 is TGTGCCAGTAACGGACTAGCGGGATCTCTTTGGGAGCAGTACTTC.

In this sample, this clonotype turned up many times. V is TRBV20-1 and J is TRBJ2-1, with a possible D match to TRBD2 (6 bases). Germline-derived CDR1 and CDR2 are DFQATT and SNEGSKA (reference sequence). This CDR3 contains 15 residues. V lost 0 bases and J 7 bases, leaving 16 bases between the germline ends. In DNA form, the CDR3 reads TGCAGTGCTAGAGATGTTCGCGGGGTGTCAAATGAGCAGTTCTTC. Encoded protein: CSARDVRGVSNEQFF.

This clonotype was detected a few times. The rearrangement links TRBV4-2 to TRBJ2-4; D possibly corresponds to TRBD2 (6 bases). Germline values: CDR1 LGHNA, CDR2 YNFKEQ. The CDR3 totals 14 residues. V shed 5 bases and J shed 8 bases, with 16 bases lying between them. Here the CDR3 DNA reads TGTGCCAGCAGCACGGGTCTACCGGGGGACATTCAGTACTTC. Translation gives CASSTGLPGDIQYF.

Here the CDR3 DNA reads TGTGCCAGCGGGAACGGGGTTCCCCAGCATTTT. Residues: CASGNGVPQHF. The chain employs TRBV9 and TRBJ1-5; D unresolved. This CDR3 region has 11 residues. Trimming removed 7 bases at V and 10 bases at J, with 12 bases between. From germline, CDR1 is SGDLS and CDR2 YYNGEE. The full variable domain, rest sourced from reference TRBV9 and TRBJ1-5, is DSGVTQTPKHLITATGQRVTLRCSPRSGDLSVYWYQQSLDQGLQFLIQYYNGEERAKGNILERFSAQQFPDLHSELNLSSLELGDSALYFCASGNGVPQHFGDGTRLSIL.

This clonotype has a handful of counts. The chain is built from TRBV20-1 and TRBJ2-1; 8 bases are a match to TRBD2. The CDR3 totals 16 residues. J was trimmed by 4 bases and V by 3 bases; bases with no gene match: 11. In germline, CDR1 is DFQATT, CDR2 SNEGSKA (reference sequence). The CDR3 reads CSARTSETLTYNEQFF. The CDR3 coding sequence is TGCAGTGCTAGGACTAGCGAGACCCTAACATACAATGAGCAGTTCTTC.

The CDR3 nucleotides are TGTGCCAGCAACGACAAAGGGGGGACCCCCTACGAGCAGTACTTC. Protein sequence: CASNDKGGTPYEQYF. The rearrangement uses TRBV11-2 and TRBJ2-7; the D call may be TRBD1 or TRBD2 (6 bases each). V was pared by 7 bases and J by 2 bases, with 18 bases between. There are 15 residues in the CDR3. Germline V CDR1 and CDR2: SGHAT, FQNNGV.

This clonotype occurred a few times. The V call is TRBV27, the J call TRBJ2-7; D perhaps matches TRBD2 (6 bases). There are 14 residues in the CDR3. Germline V gene data show CDR1 as MNHEY and CDR2 as SMNVEV (reference sequence). V lost 4 bases and J lost 1, with 11 bases in between. CDR3 region: CASSSGLESYEQYF. The CDR3 DNA reads as TGTGCCAGCAGTTCGGGACTTGAATCCTACGAGCAGTACTTC.